These T cell receptor beta chains were read from a single sample in a study of CD8 T cells in ankylosing spondylitis. TCRdb fed the 5' RACE reads into MiXCR, producing one record per CDR3 protein. This sample has about 500,000 distinct CDR3 sequences, with roughly 5.3% found just once. The source material was blood, either unsorted or a sorted T cell fraction (not recorded which). These receptors were collected from a male donor with ankylosing spondylitis. Each CDR3 is given with its conserved first and last residue. The D gene is left open where the match is weak. Part of the rows lack a size; the others show once, few, many or a class for expanded clones.

v_call: TRBV24-1; j_call: TRBJ2-3; cdr3_length: 15; clone_size: many; d_call: TRBD1; cdr3_nt: TGTGCCACCAGTGACGCCGGGACAGGCGAAGATACGCAGTATTTT; cdr3_aa: CATSDAGTGEDTQYF
v_call: TRBV24-1; j_call: TRBJ2-7; cdr3_length: 13; clone_size: many; d_call: .; cdr3_nt: TGTGCCACCAGTGACATACGGGGTAACGAGCAGTACTTC; cdr3_aa: CATSDIRGNEQYF
v_call: TRBV3-1; j_call: TRBJ2-3; cdr3_length: 15; clone_size: many; d_call: .; cdr3_nt: TGTGCCAGCAGCCCGAGAGGGGCGGCGGAAGATACGCAGTATTTT; cdr3_aa: CASSPRGAAEDTQYF
v_call: TRBV12-3/TRBV12-4; j_call: TRBJ2-1; cdr3_length: 12; clone_size: many; d_call: .; cdr3_nt: TGTGCCAGCAGTAGAGGGGACAATGAGCAGTTCTTC; cdr3_aa: CASSRGDNEQFF
v_call: TRBV7-9; j_call: TRBJ2-7; cdr3_length: 14; clone_size: many; d_call: .; cdr3_nt: TGTGCCAGCAGCTTACCCGGGCAGCGGTACGAGCAGTACTTC; cdr3_aa: CASSLPGQRYEQYF
v_call: TRBV5-1; j_call: TRBJ2-1; cdr3_length: 16; clone_size: .; d_call: .; cdr3_nt: TGCGCCAGCAGCTCTCAAGCCTGGAGCTCCTACAATGAGCAGTTCTTC; cdr3_aa: CASSSQAWSSYNEQFF
v_call: TRBV7-9; j_call: TRBJ1-1; cdr3_length: 11; clone_size: many; d_call: .; cdr3_nt: TGTGCCAGCAGCTTAGGGGGAAGGGCTTTCTTT; cdr3_aa: CASSLGGRAFF
v_call: TRBV5-1; j_call: TRBJ2-7; cdr3_length: 14; clone_size: many; d_call: TRBD1; cdr3_nt: TGCGCCAGCAGCTCCGGGACAGGTAACTACGAGCAGTACTTC; cdr3_aa: CASSSGTGNYEQYF
v_call: TRBV12-3/TRBV12-4; j_call: TRBJ1-1; cdr3_length: 13; clone_size: many; d_call: .; cdr3_nt: TGTGCCAGCAGCATCGGGACCCTAGGGGAAGCTTTCTTT; cdr3_aa: CASSIGTLGEAFF
v_call: TRBV5-1; j_call: TRBJ2-7; cdr3_length: 13; clone_size: many; d_call: .; cdr3_nt: TGCGCCAGCAGTTCGCAGGGGAACTACGAGCAGTACTTC; cdr3_aa: CASSSQGNYEQYF
v_call: TRBV5-5; j_call: TRBJ2-2; cdr3_length: 15; clone_size: many; d_call: .; cdr3_nt: TGTGCCAGCAGCCTAGTTGAGAGCAACACCGGGGAGCTGTTTTTT; cdr3_aa: CASSLVESNTGELFF
v_call: TRBV7-9; j_call: TRBJ2-3; cdr3_length: 15; clone_size: .; d_call: .; cdr3_nt: TGTGCCAGCAGCTTAGCGGAAGATAGCACAGATACGCAGTATTTT; cdr3_aa: CASSLAEDSTDTQYF
v_call: TRBV5-1; j_call: TRBJ2-3; cdr3_length: 11; clone_size: many; d_call: .; cdr3_nt: TGCGCCAGCAGCGGAGGGGGGCGTCTGTATTTT; cdr3_aa: CASSGGGRLYF
v_call: TRBV27; j_call: TRBJ1-6; cdr3_length: 12; clone_size: many; d_call: .; cdr3_nt: TGTGCCAGCAGTTTTGCACGATCACCCCTCCACTTT; cdr3_aa: CASSFARSPLHF
v_call: TRBV19; j_call: TRBJ1-4; cdr3_length: 17; clone_size: few; d_call: .; cdr3_nt: TGTGCCAGTAGTATCCCAGTCACACTACGGGGTGGAGTAAAACTATTTTTT; cdr3_aa: CASSIPVTLRGGVKLFF
v_call: TRBV29-1; j_call: TRBJ2-7; cdr3_length: 12; clone_size: many; d_call: .; cdr3_nt: TGCAGCGTCCGGGACTTTACCTACGAGCAGTACTTC; cdr3_aa: CSVRDFTYEQYF
v_call: TRBV20-1; j_call: TRBJ2-5; cdr3_length: 16; clone_size: .; d_call: .; cdr3_nt: TGCAGTGCTAGAGACCGACTCGCGGGCTCCCAAGAGACCCAGTACTTC; cdr3_aa: CSARDRLAGSQETQYF
v_call: TRBV5-1; j_call: TRBJ1-1; cdr3_length: 16; clone_size: many; d_call: .; cdr3_nt: TGCGCCAGCAGCTTGGGTCAGGGTCTGGCGTACACTGAAGCTTTCTTT; cdr3_aa: CASSLGQGLAYTEAFF
v_call: TRBV6-5; j_call: TRBJ2-7; cdr3_length: 16; clone_size: few; d_call: .; cdr3_nt: TGTGCCAGCAGTTATCCAAGCCGTCAGGGGGGATACGAGCAGTACTTC; cdr3_aa: CASSYPSRQGGYEQYF
v_call: TRBV18; j_call: TRBJ2-7; cdr3_length: 12; clone_size: many; d_call: TRBD1; cdr3_nt: TGTGCCAGCTCAATCGACAGGGACGAGCAGTACTTC; cdr3_aa: CASSIDRDEQYF
v_call: TRBV4-3; j_call: TRBJ1-1; cdr3_length: 14; clone_size: many; d_call: .; cdr3_nt: TGCGCCAGCAGCCACGTTACAACGAACACTGAAGCTTTCTTT; cdr3_aa: CASSHVTTNTEAFF
v_call: TRBV6-2/TRBV6-3; j_call: TRBJ2-6; cdr3_length: 15; clone_size: .; d_call: .; cdr3_nt: TGTGCCAGCAGTTACCGTCAGCGCCGGGCCAACGTCCTGACTTTC; cdr3_aa: CASSYRQRRANVLTF
v_call: TRBV5-6; j_call: TRBJ1-4; cdr3_length: 13; clone_size: many; d_call: .; cdr3_nt: TGTGCCAGCAGCTTCGGGAGGGATGAAAAACTGTTTTTT; cdr3_aa: CASSFGRDEKLFF
v_call: TRBV20-1; j_call: TRBJ2-1; cdr3_length: 15; clone_size: many; d_call: .; cdr3_nt: TGCAGTGCTAGCGTAGCGACAATATCCTACAATGAGCAGTTCTTC; cdr3_aa: CSASVATISYNEQFF
v_call: TRBV20-1; j_call: TRBJ1-1; cdr3_length: 13; clone_size: many; d_call: .; cdr3_nt: TGCAGTGCTAGTACGGGGGCGAACACTGAAGCTTTCTTT; cdr3_aa: CSASTGANTEAFF
v_call: TRBV11-1; j_call: TRBJ1-2; cdr3_length: 18; clone_size: .; d_call: TRBD1; cdr3_nt: TGTGCCAGCAGCCTCCTCCTTGCTGGGACAGGGAGGAACTATGGCTACACCTTC; cdr3_aa: CASSLLLAGTGRNYGYTF
v_call: TRBV20-1; j_call: TRBJ2-7; cdr3_length: 13; clone_size: .; d_call: TRBD2; cdr3_nt: TGCAGTGCTAGGGAGCGGGGGGGCAACGAGCAGTACTTC; cdr3_aa: CSARERGGNEQYF
v_call: TRBV11-2; j_call: TRBJ2-1; cdr3_length: 19; clone_size: .; d_call: TRBD2; cdr3_nt: TGTGCCAGCAGCTATAGAGGACTAGCGGGATTTCGACCCTACAATGAGCAGTTCTTC; cdr3_aa: CASSYRGLAGFRPYNEQFF
v_call: TRBV9; j_call: TRBJ2-1; cdr3_length: 15; clone_size: many; d_call: .; cdr3_nt: TGTGCCAGCAGCGTACAGGGATCAGGGTACAATGAGCAGTTCTTC; cdr3_aa: CASSVQGSGYNEQFF
v_call: TRBV6-2/TRBV6-3; j_call: TRBJ2-1; cdr3_length: 13; clone_size: many; d_call: TRBD2; cdr3_nt: TGTGCCAGCAGAGAGCTAGCGGGAGGGGTGCAGTTCTTC; cdr3_aa: CASRELAGGVQFF
v_call: TRBV28; j_call: TRBJ2-3; cdr3_length: 15; clone_size: many; d_call: TRBD2; cdr3_nt: TGTGCCACTGGGACTAGCGGGAGGGCCCCAGATACGCAGTATTTT; cdr3_aa: CATGTSGRAPDTQYF
v_call: TRBV10-3; j_call: TRBJ2-1; cdr3_length: 17; clone_size: many; d_call: TRBD2; cdr3_nt: TGTGCCATCAGTGAGTCGCAGCGGGGGGGCCTTATAGATGAGCAGTTCTTC; cdr3_aa: CAISESQRGGLIDEQFF
v_call: TRBV2; j_call: TRBJ1-6; cdr3_length: 13; clone_size: .; d_call: .; cdr3_nt: TGTACCAGCACCGTAGGGGGGCCTTCACCCCTCCACTTT; cdr3_aa: CTSTVGGPSPLHF
v_call: TRBV5-1; j_call: TRBJ2-1; cdr3_length: 14; clone_size: many; d_call: .; cdr3_nt: TGCGCCAGCAGCTTCAGGGACGGATACAATGAGCAGTTCTTC; cdr3_aa: CASSFRDGYNEQFF
v_call: TRBV5-1; j_call: TRBJ1-5; cdr3_length: 15; clone_size: many; d_call: .; cdr3_nt: TGCGCCAGCAGCTTGGAGGGCGGCGGCGGTCAGCCCCAGCATTTT; cdr3_aa: CASSLEGGGGQPQHF
v_call: TRBV7-9; j_call: TRBJ1-5; cdr3_length: 15; clone_size: many; d_call: .; cdr3_nt: TGTGCCAGCAGCTTAGGAGAGGGAATCAATCAGCCCCAGCATTTT; cdr3_aa: CASSLGEGINQPQHF
v_call: TRBV11-2; j_call: TRBJ2-7; cdr3_length: 15; clone_size: many; d_call: TRBD2; cdr3_nt: TGTGCCAGCAGCTTAGGACTAGCGGGAAGCCACGAGCAGTACTTC; cdr3_aa: CASSLGLAGSHEQYF
v_call: TRBV20-1; j_call: TRBJ1-6; cdr3_length: 13; clone_size: many; d_call: .; cdr3_nt: TGCAGTGCTGTAGCGAGCGAGAGTTCACCCCTCCACTTT; cdr3_aa: CSAVASESSPLHF
v_call: TRBV9; j_call: TRBJ2-7; cdr3_length: 16; clone_size: many; d_call: TRBD1; cdr3_nt: TGTGCCAGCAGCGTAGACCCGGGACAGGGTACCTACGAGCAGTACTTC; cdr3_aa: CASSVDPGQGTYEQYF
v_call: TRBV5-1; j_call: TRBJ2-2; cdr3_length: 16; clone_size: many; d_call: TRBD1; cdr3_nt: TGCGCCAGCAGCCTACCGGGACAGTCGAACCCCGGGGAGCTGTTTTTT; cdr3_aa: CASSLPGQSNPGELFF
v_call: TRBV27; j_call: TRBJ2-3; cdr3_length: 13; clone_size: many; d_call: .; cdr3_nt: TGTGCCAGCTTGGACGGATTGACAGATACGCAGTATTTT; cdr3_aa: CASLDGLTDTQYF
v_call: TRBV7-9; j_call: TRBJ2-1; cdr3_length: 14; clone_size: few; d_call: TRBD2; cdr3_nt: TGTGCCAGCAGCTTTGGGGGACTAAACAATGAGCAGTTCTTC; cdr3_aa: CASSFGGLNNEQFF
v_call: TRBV27; j_call: TRBJ1-1; cdr3_length: 15; clone_size: many; d_call: .; cdr3_nt: TGTGCCAGCAGATTTTCCGACAGGTCTTTAGTGGGAGCTTTCTTT; cdr3_aa: CASRFSDRSLVGAFF
v_call: TRBV27; j_call: TRBJ2-3; cdr3_length: 14; clone_size: many; d_call: TRBD2; cdr3_nt: TGTGCCAGCAGTTTCGGGGGGGCGGCAGATACGCAGTATTTT; cdr3_aa: CASSFGGAADTQYF
v_call: TRBV20-1; j_call: TRBJ2-5; cdr3_length: 13; clone_size: many; d_call: .; cdr3_nt: TGCAGTGCTTGGAGGGGGACCCAAGAGACCCAGTACTTC; cdr3_aa: CSAWRGTQETQYF
v_call: TRBV3-1; j_call: TRBJ2-1; cdr3_length: 13; clone_size: few; d_call: .; cdr3_nt: TGTGCCAGCAGCCATTTTCGGGACAATGAGCAGTTCTTC; cdr3_aa: CASSHFRDNEQFF
v_call: TRBV27; j_call: TRBJ2-7; cdr3_length: 15; clone_size: few; d_call: TRBD1; cdr3_nt: TGTGCCAGCAGCGGGCCCCGGACAGGGAACTACGAGCAGTACTTC; cdr3_aa: CASSGPRTGNYEQYF
v_call: TRBV7-6; j_call: TRBJ2-7; cdr3_length: 17; clone_size: many; d_call: .; cdr3_nt: TGTGCCAGCAGCTTAAAAGCTTTAGGTCAGGCCACCTACGAGCAGTACTTC; cdr3_aa: CASSLKALGQATYEQYF
v_call: TRBV5-1; j_call: TRBJ2-1; cdr3_length: 16; clone_size: many; d_call: .; cdr3_nt: TGCGCCAGCAGCTTCGGTAGCGCCGGTTCTCGGGGTGAGCAGTTCTTC; cdr3_aa: CASSFGSAGSRGEQFF
v_call: TRBV2; j_call: TRBJ2-7; cdr3_length: 14; clone_size: few; d_call: .; cdr3_nt: TGTGCCAGCAGGCGGGACAGTTCACTTTCGGGGCAGTACTTC; cdr3_aa: CASRRDSSLSGQYF
v_call: TRBV6-2/TRBV6-3; j_call: TRBJ2-5; cdr3_length: 15; clone_size: few; d_call: TRBD2; cdr3_nt: TGTGCCAGCAGATCCGAGGGGAGGGTACAAGAGACCCAGTACTTC; cdr3_aa: CASRSEGRVQETQYF
v_call: TRBV5-1; j_call: TRBJ2-1; cdr3_length: 17; clone_size: many; d_call: TRBD2; cdr3_nt: TGCGCCAGCAGCTTGAGGACTAGCGGGGTACCCTACAATGAGCAGTTCTTC; cdr3_aa: CASSLRTSGVPYNEQFF
v_call: TRBV7-2; j_call: TRBJ1-2; cdr3_length: 15; clone_size: many; d_call: TRBD1; cdr3_nt: TGTGCCAGCAGCCTGACCGGGACAGGGTTGAGCGGCTACACCTTC; cdr3_aa: CASSLTGTGLSGYTF
v_call: TRBV7-2; j_call: TRBJ1-1; cdr3_length: 16; clone_size: .; d_call: .; cdr3_nt: TGTGCCAGCAGCGCGAGAGCCGGGACGGGGAACACTGAAGCTTTCTTT; cdr3_aa: CASSARAGTGNTEAFF
v_call: TRBV5-1; j_call: TRBJ2-7; cdr3_length: 16; clone_size: many; d_call: TRBD1; cdr3_nt: TGCGCCAGCAGCGGGGGACAGGGCCCCCAAAACTACGAGCAGTACTTC; cdr3_aa: CASSGGQGPQNYEQYF
v_call: TRBV5-6; j_call: TRBJ1-1; cdr3_length: 12; clone_size: many; d_call: .; cdr3_nt: TGTGCCAGCAGCATTGCCCGGGCGGAAGCTTTCTTT; cdr3_aa: CASSIARAEAFF
v_call: TRBV6-2/TRBV6-3; j_call: TRBJ2-7; cdr3_length: 16; clone_size: .; d_call: .; cdr3_nt: TGTGCCAGCAGTAACCCCATACGGGGGAGCTCCTACGAGCAGTACTTC; cdr3_aa: CASSNPIRGSSYEQYF
v_call: TRBV20-1; j_call: TRBJ1-2; cdr3_length: 10; clone_size: many; d_call: .; cdr3_nt: TGCAGTGCCCCAGTCGATGGCTACACCTTC; cdr3_aa: CSAPVDGYTF
v_call: TRBV6-1; j_call: TRBJ2-7; cdr3_length: 11; clone_size: many; d_call: .; cdr3_nt: TGTGCCATAAGGGGCTCCTACGAGCAGTACTTC; cdr3_aa: CAIRGSYEQYF
v_call: TRBV25-1; j_call: TRBJ1-4; cdr3_length: 15; clone_size: many; d_call: .; cdr3_nt: TGTGCCAGCAGCCTCCCGGGCCGAGCTAATGAAAAACTGTTTTTT; cdr3_aa: CASSLPGRANEKLFF